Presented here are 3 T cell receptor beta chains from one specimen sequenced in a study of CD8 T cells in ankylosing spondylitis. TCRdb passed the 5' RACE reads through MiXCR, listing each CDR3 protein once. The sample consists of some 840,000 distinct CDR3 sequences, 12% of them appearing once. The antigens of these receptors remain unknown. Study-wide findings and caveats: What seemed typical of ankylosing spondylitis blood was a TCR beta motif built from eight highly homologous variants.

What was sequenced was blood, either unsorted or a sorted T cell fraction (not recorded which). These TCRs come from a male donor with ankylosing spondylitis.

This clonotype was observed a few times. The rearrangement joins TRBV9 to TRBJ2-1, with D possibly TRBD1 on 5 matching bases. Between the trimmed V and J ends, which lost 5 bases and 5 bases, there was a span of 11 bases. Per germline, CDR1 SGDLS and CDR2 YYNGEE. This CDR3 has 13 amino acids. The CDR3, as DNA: TGTGCCAGCAGTAGGGGTTACCACAATGAGCAGTTCTTC. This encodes CASSRGYHNEQFF.

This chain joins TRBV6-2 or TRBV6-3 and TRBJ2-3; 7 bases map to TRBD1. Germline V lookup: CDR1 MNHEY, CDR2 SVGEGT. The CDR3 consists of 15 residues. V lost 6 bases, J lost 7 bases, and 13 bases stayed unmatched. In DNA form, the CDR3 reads TGTGCCAGCAGGGCGGCCGGGACAGCCGATTATACGCAGTATTTT. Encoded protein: CASRAAGTADYTQYF.

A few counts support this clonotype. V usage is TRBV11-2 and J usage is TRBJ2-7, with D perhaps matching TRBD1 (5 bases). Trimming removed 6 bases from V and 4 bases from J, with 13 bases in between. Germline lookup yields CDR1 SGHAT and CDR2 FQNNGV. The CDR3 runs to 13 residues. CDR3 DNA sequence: TGTGCCAGCAGTACGACAGTGGAGTACGAGCAGTACTTC. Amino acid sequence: CASSTTVEYEQYF. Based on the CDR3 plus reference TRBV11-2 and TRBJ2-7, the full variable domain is EAGVAQSPRYKIIEKRQSVAFWCNPISGHATLYWYQQILGQGPKLLIQFQNNGVVDDSQLPKDRFSAERLKGVDSTLKIQPAKLEDSAVYLCASSTTVEYEQYFGPGTRLTVT.